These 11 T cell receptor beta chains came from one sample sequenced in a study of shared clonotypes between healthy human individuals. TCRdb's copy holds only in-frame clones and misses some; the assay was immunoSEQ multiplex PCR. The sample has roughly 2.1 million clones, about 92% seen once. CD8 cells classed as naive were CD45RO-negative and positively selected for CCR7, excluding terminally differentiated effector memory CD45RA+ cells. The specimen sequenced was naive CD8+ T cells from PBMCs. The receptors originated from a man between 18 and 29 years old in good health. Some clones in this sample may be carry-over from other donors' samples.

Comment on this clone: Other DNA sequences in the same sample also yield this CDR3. CDR3 nucleotide sequence: TGTGCCAGCAGCTTGGACAGGGCCCTAAACTATGGCTACACCTTC. This encodes CASSLDRALNYGYTF. The chain joins TRBV7-9 to TRBJ1-2, with 8 bases identical to TRBD1. The CDR3 totals 15 residues. CDR1 is SEHNR and CDR2 is FQNEAQ in the germline V gene (reference sequence). V lost 3 bases, J lost 2 bases, and 5 bases stayed unmatched.

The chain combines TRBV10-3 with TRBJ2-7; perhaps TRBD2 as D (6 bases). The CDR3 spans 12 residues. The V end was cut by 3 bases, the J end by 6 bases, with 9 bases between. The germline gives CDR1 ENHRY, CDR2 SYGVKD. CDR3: CAISETGGEQYF. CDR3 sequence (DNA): TGTGCCATCAGTGAAACCGGGGGCGAGCAGTACTTC.

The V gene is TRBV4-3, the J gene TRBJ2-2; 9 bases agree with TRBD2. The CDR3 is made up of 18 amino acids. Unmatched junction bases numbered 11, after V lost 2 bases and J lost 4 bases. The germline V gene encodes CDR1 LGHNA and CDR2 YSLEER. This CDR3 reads CASSQRWREGLGTGELFF. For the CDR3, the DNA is TGCGCCAGCAGCCAAAGATGGCGGGAGGGCCTTGGCACCGGGGAGCTGTTTTTT.

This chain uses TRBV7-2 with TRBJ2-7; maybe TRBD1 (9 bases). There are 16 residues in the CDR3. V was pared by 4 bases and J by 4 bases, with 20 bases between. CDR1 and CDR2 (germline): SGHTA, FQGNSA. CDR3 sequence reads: CASSWDRESGSYEQYF. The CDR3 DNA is TGTGCCAGCAGCTGGGACAGGGAGAGCGGGAGTTACGAGCAGTACTTC.

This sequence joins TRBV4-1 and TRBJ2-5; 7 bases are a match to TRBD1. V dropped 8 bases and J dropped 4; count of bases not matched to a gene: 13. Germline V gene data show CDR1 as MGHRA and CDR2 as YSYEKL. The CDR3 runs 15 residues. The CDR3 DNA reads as TGCGCCAGCTCCCCCCGACAGGGCATGGGAGAGACCCAGTACTTC. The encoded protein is CASSPRQGMGETQYF.

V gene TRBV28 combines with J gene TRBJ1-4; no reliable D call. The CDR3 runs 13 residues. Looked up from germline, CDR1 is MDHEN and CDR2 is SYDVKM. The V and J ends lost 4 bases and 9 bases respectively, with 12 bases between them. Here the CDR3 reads CASSSITYKKLFF. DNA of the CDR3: TGTGCCAGCAGTTCAATAACATATAAAAAACTGTTTTTT.

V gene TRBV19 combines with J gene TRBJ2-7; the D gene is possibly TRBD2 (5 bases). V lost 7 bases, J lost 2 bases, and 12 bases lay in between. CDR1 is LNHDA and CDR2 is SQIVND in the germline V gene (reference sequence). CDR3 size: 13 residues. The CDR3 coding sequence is TGTGCCAGTACCGGCGAGGGCACCTACGAGCAGTACTTC. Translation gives CASTGEGTYEQYF.

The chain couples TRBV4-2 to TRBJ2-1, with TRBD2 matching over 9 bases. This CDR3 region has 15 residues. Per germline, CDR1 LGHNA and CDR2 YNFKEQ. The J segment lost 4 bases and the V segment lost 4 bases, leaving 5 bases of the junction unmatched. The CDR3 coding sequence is TGTGCCAGCAGCCCGCGGGAGGGCGGGTACAATGAGCAGTTCTTC. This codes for CASSPREGGYNEQFF.

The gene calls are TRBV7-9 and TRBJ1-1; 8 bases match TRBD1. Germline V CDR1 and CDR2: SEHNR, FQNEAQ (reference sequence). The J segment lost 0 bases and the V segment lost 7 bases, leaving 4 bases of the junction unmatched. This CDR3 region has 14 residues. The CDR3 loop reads CASNRQGLNTEAFF. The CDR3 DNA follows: TGTGCCAGCAACCGACAGGGGTTGAACACTGAAGCTTTCTTT.

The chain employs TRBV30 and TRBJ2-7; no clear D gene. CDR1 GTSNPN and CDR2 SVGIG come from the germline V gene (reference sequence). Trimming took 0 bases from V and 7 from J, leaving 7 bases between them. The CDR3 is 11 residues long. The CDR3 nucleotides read TGTGCCTGGAGTGTAACCGGTGAGCAGTACTTC. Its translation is CAWSVTGEQYF. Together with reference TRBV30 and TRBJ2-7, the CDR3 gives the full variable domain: SQTIHQWPATLVQPVGSPLSLECTVEGTSNPNLYWYRQAAGRGLQLLFYSVGIGQISSEVPQNLSASRPQDRQFILSSKKLLLSDSGFYLCAWSVTGEQYFGPGTRLTVT.

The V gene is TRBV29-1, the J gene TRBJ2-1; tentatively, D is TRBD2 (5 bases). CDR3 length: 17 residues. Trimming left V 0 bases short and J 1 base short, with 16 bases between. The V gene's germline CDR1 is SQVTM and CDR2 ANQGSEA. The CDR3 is CSVEEGRYRRSYNEQFF. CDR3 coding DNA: TGCAGCGTTGAAGAAGGTCGATATAGGAGGTCCTACAATGAGCAGTTCTTC.